This record looks at one T cell receptor (beta chain) sequence and its context. As processed by the authors: For nucleated cells, counts were estimated from reference gene primer amplification. TCRdb's table, derived via immunoSEQ multiplex PCR, lists solely in-frame clones and lacks some. Clone size and the V and J calls come from that table; the DNA yielded D and trimming. This table has about 270,000 clones, 91% appearing once. The CDR3 has 14 amino acids. In germline, CDR1 is SGHVS, CDR2 FQNEAQ. Trimming removed 4 bases from V and 3 bases from J, with 11 bases in between. Followed over time, Seattle patients had been enrolled while infection was active. The data belong to a study of blood T cell repertoires in COVID-19. About the study: The study drew acute and convalescent COVID-19 samples from the United States, Italy and Spain. The cDNA or gDNA used as material had been derived from T cells, B-cell-depleted T cells, or PBMCs.

This TCR came from a person aged 18-29 years with COVID-19, enrolled during active disease. The sample consisted of peripheral blood. V is TRBV7-8 and J is TRBJ2-3; D is perhaps TRBD2 (5 bases). DNA of the CDR3: TGTGCCAGCAGCTCTCAGCTAGCTACAGATACGCAGTATTTT. It specifies CASSSQLATDTQYF.